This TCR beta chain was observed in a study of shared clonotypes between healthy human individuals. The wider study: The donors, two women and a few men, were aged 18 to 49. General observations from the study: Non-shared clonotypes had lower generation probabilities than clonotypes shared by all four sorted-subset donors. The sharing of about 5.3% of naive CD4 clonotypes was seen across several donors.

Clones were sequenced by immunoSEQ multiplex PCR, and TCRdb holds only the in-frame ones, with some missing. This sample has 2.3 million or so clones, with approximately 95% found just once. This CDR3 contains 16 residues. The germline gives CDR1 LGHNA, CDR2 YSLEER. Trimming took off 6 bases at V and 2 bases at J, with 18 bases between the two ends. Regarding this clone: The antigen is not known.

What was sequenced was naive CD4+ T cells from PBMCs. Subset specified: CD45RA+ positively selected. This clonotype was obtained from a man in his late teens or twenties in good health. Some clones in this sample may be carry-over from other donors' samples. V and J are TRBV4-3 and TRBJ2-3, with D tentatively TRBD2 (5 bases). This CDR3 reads CASRSQVSAFTDTQYF. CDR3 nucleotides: TGCGCCAGCAGAAGCCAAGTTAGCGCTTTCACAGATACGCAGTATTTT.